The clone carrying this T cell receptor beta chain was seen more than once but under ten times. This record belongs to a study of blood T cell repertoires in COVID-19. About the study: The study drew acute and convalescent COVID-19 samples from the United States, Italy and Spain. Nucleic acid was either cDNA or gDNA, and it came from T cells, B-cell-depleted T cells, or PBMCs.

The CDR3 extends over 14 amino acids. Trimming took 5 bases from V and 0 from J, leaving 8 bases between them. CDR1 and CDR2 (germline): SNHLY, FYNNEI. Repertoires were generated with immunoSEQ multiplex PCR, while TCRdb's copy carries only in-frame clones and drops some. The repertoire consists of about 480,000 clones, with 85% to 90% occurring once and the leading ten covering about 1%. The chain couples TRBV2 to TRBJ1-3, with D possibly TRBD1 on 6 matching bases. This receptor was identified in a man younger than 35 with COVID-19, enrolled during active disease. What was sequenced was peripheral blood. The chain's CDR3 is CASSRDTSGNTIYF. The CDR3 coding sequence is TGTGCCAGCAGTAGGGACACCTCTGGAAACACCATATATTTT.